The 10 T cell receptor beta chains reported below all come from one sample, sequenced in a study of blood T cell repertoires in COVID-19 (dated by TCRdb to about 2020). Library preparation was by the immunoSEQ multiplex PCR assay. Not all clones reach the TCRdb copy of this immuneACCESS table, which keeps in-frame sequences only. Checked studies attribute under half of the gap to unresolved V genes and leave the rest unexplained. This sample lists under 300,000 clones; roughly 91% were detected once. Roughly 8.3% of the sample lies in the top ten. Sequences were obtained from PBMCs or T cells enriched from blood (not recorded which). The origin of the receptors is a man aged 40-55 years who had recovered from COVID-19.

The chain carries TRBV5-4 and TRBJ2-7; 10 bases match TRBD1. Looked up from germline, CDR1 is SGHNT and CDR2 is YYREEE (reference sequence). This CDR3 contains 17 residues. J was trimmed by 1 base and V by 0 bases; bases with no gene match: 7. CDR3 protein: CASSLALGQGPSYEQYF. The CDR3 DNA sequence: TGTGCCAGCAGCTTGGCCCTGGGACAGGGGCCTTCCTACGAGCAGTACTTC.

The V and J genes are TRBV5-1 and TRBJ2-3, with 8 positions matching TRBD2. V lost 1 base to trimming and J lost 4 bases; unmatched junction nucleotides: 5. Germline V gene data show CDR1 as SGHRS and CDR2 as YFSETQ. CDR3 length: 15 amino acids. The CDR3 sequence: CASSLYGGEADTQYF. In nucleotides, the CDR3 is TGCGCCAGCAGCTTGTACGGGGGGGAGGCAGATACGCAGTATTTT.

The J gene is TRBJ2-3, the V gene TRBV7-3, with 7 bases fitting TRBD2. The CDR3 extends over 19 amino acids. Germline CDR1 SGHTA, CDR2 FQGTGA. J gave up 2 bases and V 2 bases, and 16 bases lay outside the gene matches. The CDR3 region is CASSLPGGGREAYTDTQYF. CDR3 sequence (DNA): TGTGCCAGCAGCTTACCGGGAGGCGGACGGGAGGCTTACACAGATACGCAGTATTTT.

V is TRBV4-1 and J is TRBJ2-7, with D possibly matching TRBD2 (5 bases). The CDR3 is 14 residues long. CDR1 is MGHRA, CDR2 YSYEKL, per germline. Trimming cost V 0 bases and J 5 bases, with 11 bases left between them. CDR3 DNA sequence: TGCGCCAGCAGCCAAGACTCAGGAGGAGACGAGCAGTACTTC. This codes for CASSQDSGGDEQYF.

A single count supports this clone. This sequence joins TRBV7-3 and TRBJ2-6; 9 bases align to TRBD2. V trimming: 6 bases; J trimming: 1 base; junction bases outside the gene matches: 4. The CDR3 covers 16 residues. CDR1 is SGHTA and CDR2 is FQGTGA in the germline V gene. The CDR3 region is CASRLAGNSGANVLTF. CDR3 sequence (DNA): TGTGCCAGCAGGCTAGCGGGAAATTCTGGGGCCAACGTCCTGACTTTC.

J is TRBJ1-4 and V is TRBV28; TRBD1 might be the D (5 bases). Germline V lookup: CDR1 MDHEN, CDR2 SYDVKM. The CDR3 contains 13 residues. V gave up 5 bases and J gave up 7 bases, with 11 bases separating them. The CDR3 DNA reads as TGTGCCAGCAGTCTCCTCACAGGTGAAAAACTGTTTTTT. This translates into CASSLLTGEKLFF.

This clone was seen only once. The chain recombines TRBV7-2 with TRBJ2-5; D possibly corresponds to TRBD2 (6 bases). Germline V gene lookup returns CDR1 SGHTA and CDR2 FQGNSA. The CDR3 is made up of 14 amino acids. Trimming removed 3 bases at V and 5 bases at J, with 13 bases between. The CDR3 sequence: CASSFDTRGETQYF. CDR3 coding DNA: TGTGCCAGCAGCTTCGACACACGGGGGGAGACCCAGTACTTC.

The gene calls are TRBV7-2 and TRBJ2-7, with 7 positions matching TRBD1. The V and J ends lost 4 bases and 6 bases, in that order; junction bases with no gene match: 12. This CDR3 spans 15 amino acids. CDR1 is SGHTA, CDR2 FQGNSA, per germline. This CDR3 reads CASSSSHTTGREQYF. The CDR3 DNA sequence: TGTGCCAGCAGCTCATCCCATACGACAGGGCGCGAGCAGTACTTC.

This chain uses TRBV4-2 with TRBJ1-6; 9 bases are shared with TRBD1. This CDR3 is built from 19 residues. Germline lookup yields CDR1 LGHNA and CDR2 YNFKEQ. The J segment lost 6 bases and the V segment lost 1 base, leaving 13 bases of the junction unmatched. The CDR3 here is CASSQGGVGTGKSNSPLHF. CDR3 coding DNA: TGTGCCAGCAGCCAAGGTGGGGTCGGGACAGGGAAAAGTAATTCACCCCTCCACTTT.

This chain uses TRBV5-1 with TRBJ2-1; 7 bases fit TRBD2. Germline-derived CDR1 and CDR2 are SGHRS and YFSETQ. CDR3 size: 15 residues. With 7 bases clipped from V and 10 bases from J, the junction kept 17 bases outside the gene matches. DNA for the CDR3: TGCGCCAGCCGATCGGGGAAAGCGGGGTATACGGAGCAGTTCTTC. This gives the protein CASRSGKAGYTEQFF.